These 8 T cell receptor beta chains share one sample of origin, sequenced in a study of blood T cell repertoires in COVID-19. Data came from immunoSEQ multiplex PCR; TCRdb stores just in-frame clones and leaves some out. The table includes about 240,000 clones, 70% to 90% detected once. Sequencing was performed on PBMCs or T cells enriched from blood (not recorded which). These receptors were collected from a woman in her thirties or forties with acute COVID-19.

This rearrangement joins TRBV3-1 (or the pseudogene TRBV3-2) to TRBJ1-2; 8 nucleotides agree with TRBD1. There are 16 residues in the CDR3. In germline, CDR1 is LGHDT, CDR2 YNNKEL (reference sequence). The junction had 11 bases not matched to a gene; V was cut back by 1 base and J by 7 bases. In DNA, the CDR3 is TGTGCCAGCAGCCAAGGGGCAGGCGACAGGGGATCTGGCTACACCTTC. This translates into CASSQGAGDRGSGYTF.

The chain carries TRBV2 and TRBJ2-1; 8 bases are a match to TRBD2. Germline-derived CDR1 and CDR2 are SNHLY and FYNNEI. Trimming at V came to 8 bases and at J to 4 bases, leaving 7 bases not matched to a gene. The CDR3 length is 14 residues. The CDR3 spells CASAGGTLYNEQFF. The CDR3 DNA is TGTGCCAGCGCGGGGGGTACGCTTTACAATGAGCAGTTCTTC.

V gene TRBV18 combines with J gene TRBJ1-1; D unresolved. V lost 3 bases, J lost 4 bases, and 12 bases lay in between. Germline lookup yields CDR1 KGHSH and CDR2 LQKENI. This CDR3 is 14 amino acids long. CDR3 coding DNA: TGTGCCAGCTCACCGGGGAGTGGCGGCACTGAAGCTTTCTTT. Residues: CASSPGSGGTEAFF.

This clone turned up a few times. J is TRBJ2-5 and V is TRBV6-1; TRBD1 might be the D (5 bases). The CDR3 sequence is 12 residues long. Germline CDR1 reads MNHNS; CDR2 reads SASEGT. V shed 2 bases and J shed 5 bases, with 6 bases lying between them. The CDR3 coding sequence is TGTGCCAGCAGTGAAAGGGGTGAGACCCAGTACTTC. This gives the protein CASSERGETQYF.

As regards this clone: Germline is not matched at one junction end, which may reflect a read error. Within the sample, other DNA sequences also encode this same CDR3. The chain carries TRBV27 and TRBJ2-1; 14 bases agree with TRBD2. In germline, CDR1 is MNHEY, CDR2 SMNVEV (reference sequence). The CDR3 runs to 16 residues. The CDR3 sequence: CASSPRLAGGKNEQFF. CDR3 nucleotide sequence: TGTGCCAGCAGTCCCAGACTAGCGGGGGGGAAGAATGAACAGTTCTTC.

V usage is TRBV5-1 and J usage is TRBJ1-1; D unresolved. The CDR3 contains 14 residues. Germline-derived CDR1 and CDR2 are SGHRS and YFSETQ. Trimming removed 1 base from V and 1 base from J, with 8 bases in between. The CDR3 reads CASSLQLPNTEAFF. Here the CDR3 DNA reads TGCGCCAGCAGCTTGCAGTTACCGAACACTGAAGCTTTCTTT. Together with reference TRBV5-1 and TRBJ1-1, the CDR3 gives the full variable domain: KAGVTQTPRYLIKTRGQQVTLSCSPISGHRSVSWYQQTPGQGLQFLFEYFSETQRNKGNFPGRFSGRQFSNSRSEMNVSTLELGDSALYLCASSLQLPNTEAFFGQGTRLTVV.

This clone was observed a single time. This chain uses TRBV6-5 with TRBJ1-5; no firm D call. V was trimmed by 11 bases and J by 2 bases, leaving 10 bases between them. The CDR3 is 12 residues long. Germline V CDR1 and CDR2: MNHEY, SVGAGI. In DNA, the CDR3 is TGTGCCGCGGGTAATGGCAATCAGCCCCAGCATTTT. Its translation: CAAGNGNQPQHF.

V and J are TRBV4-1 and TRBJ2-1; perhaps TRBD2 as D (5 bases). This CDR3 is 17 amino acids long. Trimming removed 0 bases from V and 7 bases from J, with 19 bases in between. Germline V gene data show CDR1 as MGHRA and CDR2 as YSYEKL. The CDR3 DNA follows: TGCGCCAGCAGCCAAGATCAACTAGACTACCGGGAAAATGAGCAGTTCTTC. Amino acid sequence: CASSQDQLDYRENEQFF.